A single sample gave rise to the 9 T cell receptor beta chains below, sequenced in a study of T cells in localized non-small cell lung cancer. This table comes from immunoSEQ multiplex PCR, and its TCRdb copy is limited to in-frame clones, with some not included. The data show 90,000 to 100,000 clones, with approximately 90% seen just once and roughly 4.3% held by the top ten. The specimen comprised PBMCs, sampled before any cancer treatment. These receptors were taken from a woman between 40 and 69 years old with stage II squamous cell lung carcinoma.

This chain joins TRBV10-3 and TRBJ1-2; D is perhaps TRBD1 (6 bases). Per germline, CDR1 ENHRY and CDR2 SYGVKD. V was trimmed by 3 bases and J by 0 bases, leaving 20 bases between them. CDR3 size: 18 residues. This CDR3 reads CAISDIPTGIGSNYGYTF. Here the CDR3 DNA reads TGTGCCATCAGTGATATACCGACAGGTATAGGTTCTAACTATGGCTACACCTTC.

The chain is built from TRBV6-1 and TRBJ1-2, with 8 nucleotides matching TRBD1. CDR1 MNHNS and CDR2 SASEGT come from the germline V gene. The CDR3 totals 15 residues. V shed 4 bases and J 1 base; nucleotides not matched to a gene: 5. CDR3 bases: TGTGCCAGCAGTGGGACAGGGTCTATTAACTATGGCTACACCTTC. Translated: CASSGTGSINYGYTF.

The chain couples TRBV27 to TRBJ2-5; D unresolved. This CDR3 comprises 13 residues. Germline V gene data show CDR1 as MNHEY and CDR2 as SMNVEV (reference sequence). The ends were cut back, 6 bases at V and 5 bases at J, with 13 bases in the middle. The CDR3 is CASSFLSAETQYF. The CDR3 bases are TGTGCCAGCAGCTTCCTGTCCGCGGAGACCCAGTACTTC.

The rearrangement uses TRBV7-8 and TRBJ2-2; tentative D call: TRBD1 (5 bases). The V and J ends lost 4 bases and 4 bases respectively, with 16 bases between them. Germline V gives CDR1 SGHVS, CDR2 FQNEAQ. The CDR3 has 16 residues. CDR3 DNA: TGTGCCAGCAGCTGGCCGCAGGGCCCAGGCACCGGGGAGCTGTTTTTT. Amino acid sequence: CASSWPQGPGTGELFF.

This clone was detected once. V gene TRBV6-5 combines with J gene TRBJ1-1, with a weak D call TRBD1 (6 bases). CDR1 is MNHEY and CDR2 is SVGAGI in the germline V gene. This CDR3 spans 12 amino acids. Deletions cut 4 bases from V and 5 bases from J, with 8 bases between. This CDR3 is CASSLTGTEAFF. For the CDR3, the DNA is TGTGCCAGCAGTTTAACAGGGACTGAAGCTTTCTTT.

V usage is TRBV28 and J usage is TRBJ1-5, with D tentatively TRBD1 (6 bases). This CDR3 spans 16 amino acids. V lost 3 bases and J 3 bases, leaving 15 bases between the germline ends. Germline CDR1 MDHEN, CDR2 SYDVKM. For the CDR3, the DNA is TGTGCCAGCAGTTTGGGGGCAAGGGTTTTCAATCAGCCCCAGCATTTT. This codes for CASSLGARVFNQPQHF. Supplemented by reference TRBV28 and TRBJ1-5, the full variable domain reads DVKVTQSSRYLVKRTGEKVFLECVQDMDHENMFWYRQDPGLGLRLIYFSYDVKMKEKGDIPEGYSVSREKKERFSLILESASTNQTSMYLCASSLGARVFNQPQHFGDGTRLSIL.

The chain combines TRBV11-3 with TRBJ2-1; 8 bases map to TRBD1. Germline CDR1 SGHNT, CDR2 YENEEA. The CDR3 has 17 amino acids. V was pared by 4 bases and J by 3 bases, with 11 bases of the junction left unmatched. The CDR3, as DNA: TGTGCCAGCAGCTACGGTTCCAGGGGGCTCCACTACAATGAGCAGTTCTTC. Its protein is CASSYGSRGLHYNEQFF.

The V call is TRBV5-5, the J call TRBJ2-3; D is possibly TRBD2 (6 bases). Germline V gene data show CDR1 as SGHKS and CDR2 as YYEKEE (reference sequence). The CDR3 contains 14 residues. Trimming shortened V by 1 base and J by 6 bases, and 12 bases separated the two germline ends. DNA for the CDR3: TGTGCCAGCAGCTTGCAGGGAGGATTGGATACGCAGTATTTT. Protein product: CASSLQGGLDTQYF.

This chain uses TRBV6-5 with TRBJ1-1; 8 nucleotides match TRBD1. With V trimmed by 0 bases and J by 5 bases, 5 bases remained unmatched. The CDR3 runs to 15 residues. Germline CDR1 reads MNHEY; CDR2 reads SVGAGI. This CDR3 reads CASSYSRRGQTEAFF. In DNA, the CDR3 is TGTGCCAGCAGTTACTCCCGCAGGGGGCAAACTGAAGCTTTCTTT.